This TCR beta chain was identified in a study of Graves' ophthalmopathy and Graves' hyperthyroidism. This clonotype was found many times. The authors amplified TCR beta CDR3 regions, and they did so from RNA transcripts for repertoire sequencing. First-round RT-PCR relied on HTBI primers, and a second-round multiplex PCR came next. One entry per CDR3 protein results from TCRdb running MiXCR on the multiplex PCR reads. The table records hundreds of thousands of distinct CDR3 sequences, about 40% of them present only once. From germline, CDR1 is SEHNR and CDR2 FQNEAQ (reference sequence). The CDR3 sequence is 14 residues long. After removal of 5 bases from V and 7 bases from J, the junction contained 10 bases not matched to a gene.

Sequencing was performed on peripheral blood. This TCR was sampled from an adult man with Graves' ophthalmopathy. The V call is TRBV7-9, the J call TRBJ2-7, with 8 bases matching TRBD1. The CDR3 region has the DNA TGTGCCAGCAGCCTCCCCGACAGGGGCCCGGAGCAGTACTTC. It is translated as CASSLPDRGPEQYF. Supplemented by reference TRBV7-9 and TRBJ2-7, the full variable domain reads DTGVSQNPRHKITKRGQNVTFRCDPISEHNRLYWYRQTLGQGPEFLTYFQNEAQLEKSRLLSDRFSAERPKGSFSTLEIQRTEQGDSAMYLCASSLPDRGPEQYFGPGTRLTVT.